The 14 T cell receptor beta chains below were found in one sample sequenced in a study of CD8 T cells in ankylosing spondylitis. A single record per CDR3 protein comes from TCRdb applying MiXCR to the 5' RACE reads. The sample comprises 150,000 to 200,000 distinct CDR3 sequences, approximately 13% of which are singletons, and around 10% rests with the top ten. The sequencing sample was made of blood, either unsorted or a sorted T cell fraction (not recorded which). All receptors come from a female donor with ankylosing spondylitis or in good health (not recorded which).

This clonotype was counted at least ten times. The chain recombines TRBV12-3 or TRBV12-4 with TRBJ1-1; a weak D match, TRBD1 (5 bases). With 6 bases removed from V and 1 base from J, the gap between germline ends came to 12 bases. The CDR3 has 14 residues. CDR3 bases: TGTGCCAGCAGAGACCTCACAGGGAACACTGAAGCTTTCTTT. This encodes CASRDLTGNTEAFF.

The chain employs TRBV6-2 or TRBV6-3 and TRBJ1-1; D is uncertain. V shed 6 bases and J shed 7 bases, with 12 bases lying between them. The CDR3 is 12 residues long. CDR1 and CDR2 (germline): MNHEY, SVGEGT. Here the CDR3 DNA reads TGTGCCAGCAGCCTAGGTTCCTATGAAGCTTTCTTT. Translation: CASSLGSYEAFF.

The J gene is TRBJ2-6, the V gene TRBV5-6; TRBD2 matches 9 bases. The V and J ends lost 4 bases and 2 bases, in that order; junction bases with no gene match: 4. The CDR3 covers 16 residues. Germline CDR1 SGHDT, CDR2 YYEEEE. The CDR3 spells CASSPSGVPGANVLTF. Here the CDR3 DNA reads TGTGCCAGCAGCCCTAGCGGGGTTCCTGGGGCCAACGTCCTGACTTTC.

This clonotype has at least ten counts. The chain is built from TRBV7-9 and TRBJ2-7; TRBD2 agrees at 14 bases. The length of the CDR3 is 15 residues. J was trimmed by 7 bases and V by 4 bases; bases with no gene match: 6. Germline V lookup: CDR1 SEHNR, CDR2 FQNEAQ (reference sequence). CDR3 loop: CASSSGTSGSFEQYF. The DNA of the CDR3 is TGTGCCAGCAGCTCCGGGACTAGCGGGAGTTTTGAGCAGTACTTC.

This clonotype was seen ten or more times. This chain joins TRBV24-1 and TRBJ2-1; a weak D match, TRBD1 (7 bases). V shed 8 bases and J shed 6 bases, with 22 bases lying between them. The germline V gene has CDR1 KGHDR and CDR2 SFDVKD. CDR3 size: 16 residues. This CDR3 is CATTNGGAGGSNEQFF. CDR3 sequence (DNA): TGTGCCACCACCAACGGGGGTGCAGGGGGTTCCAATGAGCAGTTCTTC.

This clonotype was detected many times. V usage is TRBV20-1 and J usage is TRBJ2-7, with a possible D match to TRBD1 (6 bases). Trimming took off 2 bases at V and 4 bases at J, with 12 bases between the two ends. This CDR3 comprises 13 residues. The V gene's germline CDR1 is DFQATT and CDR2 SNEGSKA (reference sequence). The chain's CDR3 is CSARTGNLYEQYF. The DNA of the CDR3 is TGCAGTGCTAGAACAGGGAATTTATACGAGCAGTACTTC.

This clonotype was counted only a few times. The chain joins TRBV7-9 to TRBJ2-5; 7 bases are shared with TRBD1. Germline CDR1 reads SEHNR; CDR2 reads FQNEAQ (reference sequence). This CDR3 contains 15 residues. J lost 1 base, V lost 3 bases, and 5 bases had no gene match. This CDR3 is CASSFGQASQETQYF. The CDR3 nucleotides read TGTGCCAGCAGCTTCGGACAGGCGAGCCAAGAGACCCAGTACTTC.

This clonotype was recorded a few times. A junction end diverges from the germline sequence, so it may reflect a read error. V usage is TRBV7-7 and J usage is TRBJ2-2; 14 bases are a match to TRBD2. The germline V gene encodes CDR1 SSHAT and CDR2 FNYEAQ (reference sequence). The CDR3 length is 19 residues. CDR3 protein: CASSAGGTSGSIVTGELFF. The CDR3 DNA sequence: TGTGCTAGCAGCGCGGGAGGGACTAGCGGGAGTATAGTCACCGGGGAGCTGTTTTTT.

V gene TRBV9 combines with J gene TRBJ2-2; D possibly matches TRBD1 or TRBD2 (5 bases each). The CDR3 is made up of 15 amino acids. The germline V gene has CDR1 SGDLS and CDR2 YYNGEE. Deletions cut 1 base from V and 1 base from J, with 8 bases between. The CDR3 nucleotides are TGTGCCAGCAGCGTACTTGGGGGGAACACCGGGGAGCTGTTTTTT. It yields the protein CASSVLGGNTGELFF.

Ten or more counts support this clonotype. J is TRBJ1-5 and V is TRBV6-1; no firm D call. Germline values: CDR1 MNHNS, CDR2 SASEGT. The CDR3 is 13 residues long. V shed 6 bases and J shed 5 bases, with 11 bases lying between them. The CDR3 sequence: CASSVHWDQPQHF. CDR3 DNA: TGTGCCAGCAGCGTTCATTGGGATCAGCCCCAGCATTTT.

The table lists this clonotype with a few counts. The DNA of the CDR3 is TGCAGTGCAGCCACAGGCCCCATTTCCCACACTGAAGCTTTCTTT. Its translation is CSAATGPISHTEAFF. The rearrangement uses TRBV20-1 and TRBJ1-1, with D perhaps TRBD1 (5 bases). The CDR3 covers 15 residues. CDR1 DFQATT and CDR2 SNEGSKA come from the germline V gene (reference sequence). The ends were cut back, 6 bases at V and 3 bases at J, with 20 bases in the middle.

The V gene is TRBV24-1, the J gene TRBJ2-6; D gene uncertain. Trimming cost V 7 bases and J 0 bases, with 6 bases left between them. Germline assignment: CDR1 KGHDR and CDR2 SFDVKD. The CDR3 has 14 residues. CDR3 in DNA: TGTGCCACCAGCGGACCCTCTGGGGCCAACGTCCTGACTTTC. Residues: CATSGPSGANVLTF.

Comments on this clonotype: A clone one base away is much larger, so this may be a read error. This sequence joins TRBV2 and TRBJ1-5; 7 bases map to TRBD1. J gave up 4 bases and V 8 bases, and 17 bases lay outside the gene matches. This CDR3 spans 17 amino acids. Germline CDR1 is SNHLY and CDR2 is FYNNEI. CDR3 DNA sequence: TGTGCCAGCGAAGCCGCGGTACACAGGGGCAGGAATCAGCCCCAGCATTTT. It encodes CASEAAVHRGRNQPQHF.

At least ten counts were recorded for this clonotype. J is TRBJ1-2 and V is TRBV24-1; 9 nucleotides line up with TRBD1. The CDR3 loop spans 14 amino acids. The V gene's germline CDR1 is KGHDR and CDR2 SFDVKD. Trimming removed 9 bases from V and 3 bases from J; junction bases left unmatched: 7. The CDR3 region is CATQGQGDDYGYTF. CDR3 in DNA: TGTGCCACCCAGGGACAGGGAGACGACTATGGCTACACCTTC.